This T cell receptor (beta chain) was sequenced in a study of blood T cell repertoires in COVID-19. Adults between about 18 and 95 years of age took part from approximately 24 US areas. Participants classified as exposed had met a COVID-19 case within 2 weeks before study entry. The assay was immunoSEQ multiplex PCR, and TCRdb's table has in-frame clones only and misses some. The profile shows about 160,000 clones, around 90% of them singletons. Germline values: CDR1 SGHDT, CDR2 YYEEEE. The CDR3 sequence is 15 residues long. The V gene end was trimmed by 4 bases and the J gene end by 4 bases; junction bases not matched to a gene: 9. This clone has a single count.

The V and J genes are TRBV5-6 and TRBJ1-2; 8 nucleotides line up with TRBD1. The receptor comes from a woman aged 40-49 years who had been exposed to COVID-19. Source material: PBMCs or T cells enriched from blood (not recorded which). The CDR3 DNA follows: TGTGCCAGCAGCGCAGGGGGCACCCGTCTCTATGGCTACACCTTC. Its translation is CASSAGGTRLYGYTF.